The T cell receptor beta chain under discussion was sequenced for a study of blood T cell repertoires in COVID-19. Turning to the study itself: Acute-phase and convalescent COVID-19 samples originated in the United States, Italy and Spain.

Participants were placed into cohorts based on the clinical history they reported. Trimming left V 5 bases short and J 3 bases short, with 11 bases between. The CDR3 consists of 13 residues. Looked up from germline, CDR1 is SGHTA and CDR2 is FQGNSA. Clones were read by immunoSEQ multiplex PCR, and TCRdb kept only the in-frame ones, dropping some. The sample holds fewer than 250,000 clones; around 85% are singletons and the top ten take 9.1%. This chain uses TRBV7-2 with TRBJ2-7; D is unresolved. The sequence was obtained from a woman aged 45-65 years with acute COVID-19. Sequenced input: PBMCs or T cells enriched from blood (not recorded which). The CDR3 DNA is TGTGCCAGCAGCCCCGACGGGTACTACGAGCAGTACTTC. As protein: CASSPDGYYEQYF.